This is a list of T cell receptor beta chains from one sample in a study of response to subunit inactivated influenza vaccine. TCRdb re-called the RT-PCR reads through MiXCR, storing one row per CDR3 protein. The profile covers fewer than 800,000 distinct CDR3 sequences, with approximately 14% appearing a single time and roughly 10% taken by the ten largest. Sequencing was performed on PBMCs from blood, taken 12 days after vaccination. These receptors were taken from a man aged 45 to 65 who received an inactivated influenza vaccine. Both conserved end residues are part of each CDR3. D genes are given only for firm matches. The listing skips clone size in some rows; elsewhere it reads once, few, many or a size class.

j_call,d_call,v_call,clone_size,cdr3_nt,cdr3_aa
TRBJ2-5,TRBD2,TRBV6-5,few,TGTGCCAGCAGTTCCTTAGCGGGAGGAGAGACCCAGTACTTC,CASSSLAGGETQYF
TRBJ1-1,TRBD1,TRBV12-3/TRBV12-4,many,TGTGCCAGCGGAGGGACAGGGGGCACTGAAGCTTTCTTT,CASGGTGGTEAFF
TRBJ2-2,-,TRBV12-3/TRBV12-4,many,TGTGCCAGCAGTCAAGCCGGGACAACGAACACCGGGGAGCTGTTTTTT,CASSQAGTTNTGELFF
TRBJ2-7,-,TRBV6-2/TRBV6-3,many,TGTGCCAGCAGTTACGGAGGCACCGTCTACGAGCAGTACTTC,CASSYGGTVYEQYF
TRBJ2-3,TRBD2,TRBV7-9,few,TGTGCCAGCAGTCGAACCGGGACTAGCGGATATACAGATACGCAGTATTTT,CASSRTGTSGYTDTQYF
TRBJ1-1,-,TRBV10-3,few,TGTGCCATCAGTGAGCAAGGCAGACTGAACACTGAAGCTTTCTTT,CAISEQGRLNTEAFF
TRBJ2-3,-,TRBV7-2,few,TGTGCCAGCAGTATACAGGAAAGTACGCAGTATTTT,CASSIQESTQYF
TRBJ2-3,-,TRBV12-3/TRBV12-4,few,TGTGCCAGCAGTTTACCCGGTCAGGGACATGGGGGGCAGTATTTT,CASSLPGQGHGGQYF
TRBJ2-5,TRBD2,TRBV24-1,few,TGTGCCACCAGTGACGGGACTAGGGTCACTCAGACCCAGTACTTC,CATSDGTRVTQTQYF
TRBJ2-1,TRBD2,TRBV20-1,-,TGCAGTGCTAGCCCCGTGAGCGGGAGCTCCTACAATGAGCAGTTCTTC,CSASPVSGSSYNEQFF
TRBJ2-3,-,TRBV12-3/TRBV12-4,few,TGTGCCAGCAGTCCAGATATATCAGAGAAAGATACGCAGTATTTT,CASSPDISEKDTQYF
TRBJ2-1,TRBD2,TRBV28,-,TGTGCCAGCAGTTCGGCGGGAGAATTACAGTTCTTC,CASSSAGELQFF
TRBJ1-5,-,TRBV5-1,-,TGCGCCAGCAGCTCGGGTGACGGGGACTGGGGTCAGCCCCAGCATTTT,CASSSGDGDWGQPQHF
TRBJ2-7,-,TRBV20-1,few,TGCAGTGCTAGGACTGACGGGCCCCCTCACTACGAGCAGTACTTC,CSARTDGPPHYEQYF
TRBJ2-7,-,TRBV5-1,few,TGCGCCAGCAGCTTGGCGGACGGAAACTACGAGCAGTACTTC,CASSLADGNYEQYF
TRBJ2-5,-,TRBV7-2,-,TGTGCCAGCAGCTCAACGGGCCGTAGTAAGACCCAGTACTTC,CASSSTGRSKTQYF
TRBJ1-6,-,TRBV12-3/TRBV12-4,-,TGTGCCAGCAGTTTATCCGGGGGCTGGAATTCACCCCTCCACTTT,CASSLSGGWNSPLHF
TRBJ1-1,-,TRBV2,-,TGTGCCAGCAGTGAAGGAGTGGGGGGAAACACTGAAGCTTTCTTT,CASSEGVGGNTEAFF
TRBJ2-7,TRBD2,TRBV5-1,few,TGCGCCAGCAGCCACTATAGCGGGAGCGCCTACGAGCAGTACTTC,CASSHYSGSAYEQYF
TRBJ1-4,TRBD1,TRBV7-6,-,TGTGCCAGCAGCCTCGGGACAGCTAATGAAAAACTGTTTTTT,CASSLGTANEKLFF
TRBJ1-1,-,TRBV6-6,many,TGTGCCAGCAGTTACTCGAGAGGCACTGAAGCTTTCTTT,CASSYSRGTEAFF
TRBJ1-2,TRBD1,TRBV6-5,-,TGTGCCAGCAGTTCTGACGGACAGGGGTACTATGGCTACACCTTC,CASSSDGQGYYGYTF